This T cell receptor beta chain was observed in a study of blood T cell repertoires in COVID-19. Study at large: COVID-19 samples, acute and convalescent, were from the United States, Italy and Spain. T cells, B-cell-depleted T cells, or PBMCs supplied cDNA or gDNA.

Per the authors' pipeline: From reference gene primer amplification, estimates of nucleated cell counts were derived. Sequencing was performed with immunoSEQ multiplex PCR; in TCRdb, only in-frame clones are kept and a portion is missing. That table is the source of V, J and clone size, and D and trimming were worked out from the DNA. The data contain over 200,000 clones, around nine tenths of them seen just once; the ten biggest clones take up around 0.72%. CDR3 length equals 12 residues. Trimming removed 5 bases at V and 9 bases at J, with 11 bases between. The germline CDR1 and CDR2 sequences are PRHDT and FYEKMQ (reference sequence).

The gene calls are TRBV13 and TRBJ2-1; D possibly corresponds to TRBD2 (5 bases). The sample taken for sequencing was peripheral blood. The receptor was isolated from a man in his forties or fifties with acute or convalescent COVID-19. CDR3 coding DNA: TGTGCCAGCAGCCCAGGAGGAACTGAGCAGTTCTTC. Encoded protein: CASSPGGTEQFF.